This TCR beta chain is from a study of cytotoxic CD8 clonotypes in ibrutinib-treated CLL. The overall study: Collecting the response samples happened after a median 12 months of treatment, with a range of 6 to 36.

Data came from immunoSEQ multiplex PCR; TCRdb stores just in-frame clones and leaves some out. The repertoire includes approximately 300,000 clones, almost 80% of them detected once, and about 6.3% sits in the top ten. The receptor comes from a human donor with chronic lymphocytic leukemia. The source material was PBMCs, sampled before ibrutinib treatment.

The CDR3 here is CASSVSADGFYEQYF. In DNA form, the CDR3 reads TGTGCCAGCAGCGTCTCAGCGGATGGGTTCTACGAGCAGTACTTC. This rearrangement joins TRBV9 to TRBJ2-7; possible D gene TRBD2, 5 bases. The V end was cut by 2 bases, the J end by 3 bases, with 15 bases between. In germline, CDR1 is SGDLS, CDR2 YYNGEE. The CDR3 consists of 15 residues.